This T cell receptor beta chain is from a study of blood T cell repertoires in COVID-19. Study details: Whether acute or convalescent, the COVID-19 samples came from the United States, Italy and Spain. T cells, B-cell-depleted T cells, or PBMCs provided the cDNA or gDNA that served as material.

With 4 bases removed from V and 4 bases from J, the gap between germline ends came to 14 bases. Germline V gene sequence: CDR1 MGHRA, CDR2 YSYEKL. The CDR3 extends over 16 amino acids. Per the original methods: Counts of nucleated cells, estimated from reference gene primer amplification, were obtained. Sequencing used immunoSEQ multiplex PCR; TCRdb keeps in-frame clones, though not all of them. Clonal size and the V and J genes are those of that table, whereas D and trimming came from the DNA. The sample lists over 400,000 clones; roughly nine tenths were seen once. Seattle's cohort entered during active infection and was followed longitudinally. A single count supports this clone.

Sequences were obtained from peripheral blood. The TCR comes from a woman in her forties or fifties with COVID-19, enrolled during active disease. The chain couples TRBV4-1 to TRBJ2-6; D may be TRBD2 (5 bases). DNA of the CDR3: TGCGCCAGCAGCCCGCGAGGGTCGGCCGGGGCCAACGTCCTGACTTTC. Amino acid sequence: CASSPRGSAGANVLTF.